These 9 T cell receptor beta chains came from one sample sequenced in a study of blood T cell repertoires in COVID-19 (TCRdb year 2020). Libraries were constructed by the immunoSEQ multiplex PCR assay. Sourced from immuneACCESS, this table was stored by TCRdb with only in-frame sequences that have V and J called. A share of the clones is absent; for the studies checked, an unresolved V gene accounts for under half, and the remainder has no known explanation. This sample has 300,000 or so clones in its table, and 70% to 90% of those were observed once. 3.7% of the sample lies in the top ten. The sequenced sample was peripheral blood. The receptors derive from a woman aged 35 to 49 with acute or convalescent COVID-19.

This clone showed up just a few times. The chain combines TRBV11-2 with TRBJ2-7, with a tentative D call TRBD1 (6 bases). This CDR3 contains 14 residues. Trimming took off 5 bases at V and 4 bases at J, with 15 bases between the two ends. The V gene's germline CDR1 is SGHAT and CDR2 FQNNGV. CDR3 amino acids: CASSRTGSPYEQYV. The CDR3 bases are TGTGCCAGCAGCCGTACAGGGTCTCCGTACGAGCAGTACGTC.

The V gene is TRBV15, the J gene TRBJ1-2; TRBD1 agrees at 9 bases. The germline gives CDR1 LNHNV, CDR2 YYDKDF (reference sequence). The CDR3 consists of 16 residues. V lost 1 base to trimming and J lost 4 bases; unmatched junction nucleotides: 7. CDR3: CATSRGGTGIVYGYTF. CDR3 sequence (DNA): TGTGCCACCAGCAGAGGTGGGACAGGGATTGTCTATGGCTACACCTTC.

The chain couples TRBV19 to TRBJ2-1; the match to TRBD2 covers 11 bases. The CDR3 loop spans 20 amino acids. Germline V lookup: CDR1 LNHDA, CDR2 SQIVND (reference sequence). Trimming cost V 5 bases and J 0 bases; bases outside gene matches: 15. The CDR3: CASSHAGLAGGLSSYNEQFF. As DNA, the CDR3 is TGTGCCAGTAGTCACGCGGGGCTAGCGGGGGGCCTGAGCTCCTACAATGAGCAGTTCTTC.

The chain is built from TRBV2 and TRBJ1-5, with D uncertain. V shed 1 base and J shed 2 bases, with 6 bases lying between them. Germline V CDR1 and CDR2: SNHLY, FYNNEI. The CDR3 is 14 residues long. The CDR3 reads CASSEGRGNQPQHF. Here the CDR3 DNA reads TGTGCCAGCAGTGAAGGGAGAGGCAATCAGCCCCAGCATTTT.

There are a few counts of this clone. J is TRBJ1-5 and V is TRBV10-3, with TRBD1 identical over 8 bases. The trim removed 11 bases at V and 1 base at J, leaving 7 bases unmatched. The CDR3 contains 14 residues. Germline V gives CDR1 ENHRY, CDR2 SYGVKD. CDR3 nucleotides: TGTGCCGTACAGGGGGAGGGAAGCAATCAGCCCCAGCATTTT. This translates into CAVQGEGSNQPQHF.

The chain couples TRBV7-3 to TRBJ2-2, with D possibly TRBD2 on 8 matching bases. There are 16 residues in the CDR3. CDR1 SGHTA and CDR2 FQGTGA come from the germline V gene. V was shortened by 5 bases and J by 1 base, with 14 bases between the two germline ends. The CDR3 coding sequence is TGTGCCAGCAGCGTACAGGGGACTAGGAACACCGGGGAGCTGTTTTTT. Amino acid sequence: CASSVQGTRNTGELFF.

This chain joins TRBV7-9 and TRBJ2-3; 12 nucleotides agree with TRBD2. The CDR3 runs to 14 residues. Germline CDR1 is SEHNR and CDR2 is FQNEAQ (reference sequence). J gave up 6 bases and V 3 bases, and 1 base lay outside the gene matches. CDR3 bases: TGTGCCAGCAGCTTGACTAGCGGGGGTGATACGCAGTATTTT. This sequence encodes CASSLTSGGDTQYF. The entire variable domain, with the rest obtained from reference TRBV7-9 and TRBJ2-3, is as follows: DTGVSQNPRHKITKRGQNVTFRCDPISEHNRLYWYRQTLGQGPEFLTYFQNEAQLEKSRLLSDRFSAERPKGSFSTLEIQRTEQGDSAMYLCASSLTSGGDTQYFGPGTRLTVL.

The J gene is TRBJ1-1, the V gene TRBV6-4; 7 bases agree with TRBD1. The CDR3 has 15 residues. Trimming cost V 5 bases and J 0 bases; bases outside gene matches: 6. The germline V gene has CDR1 MRHNA and CDR2 SNTAGT. The CDR3 DNA sequence: TGTGCCAGCAGTCCTACAGGGGCTATGAACACTGAAGCTTTCTTT. Its protein is CASSPTGAMNTEAFF.

This clone was found once. The V and J genes are TRBV4-1 and TRBJ2-2; 7 bases line up with TRBD2. CDR1 and CDR2 from the germline V gene are MGHRA and YSYEKL. This CDR3 region has 16 residues. Trimming took 0 bases from V and 0 from J; bases not matched to a gene: 1. The CDR3 bases are TGCGCCAGCAGCCAAGAGGGGGGGACGAACACCGGGGAGCTGTTTTTT. Amino acids: CASSQEGGTNTGELFF.